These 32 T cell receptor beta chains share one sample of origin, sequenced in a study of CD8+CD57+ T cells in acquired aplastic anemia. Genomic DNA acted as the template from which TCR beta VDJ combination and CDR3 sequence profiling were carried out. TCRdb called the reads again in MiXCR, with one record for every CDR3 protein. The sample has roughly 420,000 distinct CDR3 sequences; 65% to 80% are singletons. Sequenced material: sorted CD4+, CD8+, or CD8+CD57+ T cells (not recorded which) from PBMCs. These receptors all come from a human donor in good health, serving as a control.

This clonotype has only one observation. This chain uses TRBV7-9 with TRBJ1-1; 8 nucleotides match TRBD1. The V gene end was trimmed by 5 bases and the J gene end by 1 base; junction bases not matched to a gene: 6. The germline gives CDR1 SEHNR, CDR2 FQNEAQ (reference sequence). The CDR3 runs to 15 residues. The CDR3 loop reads CASSLTGTGNTEAFF. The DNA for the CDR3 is TGTGCCAGCAGCCTTACCGGGACAGGGAACACTGAAGCTTTCTTT. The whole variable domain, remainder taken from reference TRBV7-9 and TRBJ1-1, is DTGVSQNPRHKITKRGQNVTFRCDPISEHNRLYWYRQTLGQGPEFLTYFQNEAQLEKSRLLSDRFSAERPKGSFSTLEIQRTEQGDSAMYLCASSLTGTGNTEAFFGQGTRLTVV.

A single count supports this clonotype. CDR3 coding DNA: TGTGCCAGCAGCCTACATCTTCGAGGGACCCAGTACTTC. Its translation: CASSLHLRGTQYF. The chain uses TRBV7-4 and TRBJ2-5; unclear D gene. CDR3 length: 13 amino acids. CDR1 and CDR2 (germline): SGHVT, SQSDAQ. V was shortened by 5 bases and J by 7 bases, with 14 bases between the two germline ends.

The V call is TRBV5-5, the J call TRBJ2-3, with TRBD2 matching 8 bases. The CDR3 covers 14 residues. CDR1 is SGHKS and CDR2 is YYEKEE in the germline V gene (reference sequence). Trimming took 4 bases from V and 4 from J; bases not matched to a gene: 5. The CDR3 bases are TGTGCCAGCAGCCCGGGGGGGTGGGCAGATACGCAGTATTTT. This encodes CASSPGGWADTQYF.

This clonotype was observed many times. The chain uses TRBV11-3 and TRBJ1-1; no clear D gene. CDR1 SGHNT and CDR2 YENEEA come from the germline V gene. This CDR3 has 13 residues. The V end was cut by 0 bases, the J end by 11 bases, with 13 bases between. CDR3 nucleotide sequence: TGTGCCAGCAGCTTAGAGGCGGCCTCCCGGGCTTTCTTT. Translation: CASSLEAASRAFF.

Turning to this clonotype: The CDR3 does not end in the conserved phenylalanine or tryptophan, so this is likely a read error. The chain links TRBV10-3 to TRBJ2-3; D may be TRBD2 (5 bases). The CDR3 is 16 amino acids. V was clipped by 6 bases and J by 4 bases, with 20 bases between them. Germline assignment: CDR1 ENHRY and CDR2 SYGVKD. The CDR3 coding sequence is TGTGCCATCAGAGATAGAACAAAAGAAGCGGCAGATACGCAGTATCTC. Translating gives CAIRDRTKEAADTQYL.

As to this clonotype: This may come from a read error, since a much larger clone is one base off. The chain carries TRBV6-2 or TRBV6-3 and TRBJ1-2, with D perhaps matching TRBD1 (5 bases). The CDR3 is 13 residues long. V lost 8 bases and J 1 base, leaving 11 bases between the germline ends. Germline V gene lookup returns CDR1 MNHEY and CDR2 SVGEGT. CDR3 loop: CASGVTVNYGYTF. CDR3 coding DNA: TGTGCCAGCGGCGTGACAGTTAACTATGGCTACACCTTC.

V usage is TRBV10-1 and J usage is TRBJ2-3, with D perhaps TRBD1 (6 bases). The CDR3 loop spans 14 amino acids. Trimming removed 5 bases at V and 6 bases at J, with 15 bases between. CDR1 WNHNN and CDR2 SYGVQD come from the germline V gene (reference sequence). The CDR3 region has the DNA TGCGCCAGCAGTTGGTCAGGGGCCTCCGATACGCAGTATTTT. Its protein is CASSWSGASDTQYF.

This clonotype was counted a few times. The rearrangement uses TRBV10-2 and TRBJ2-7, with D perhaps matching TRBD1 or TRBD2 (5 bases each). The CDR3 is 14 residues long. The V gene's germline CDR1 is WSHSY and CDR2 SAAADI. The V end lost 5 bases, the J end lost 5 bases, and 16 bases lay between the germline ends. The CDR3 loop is CASSSGRAIHEQYF. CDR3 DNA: TGCGCCAGCAGTTCGGGACGCGCTATTCACGAGCAGTACTTC.

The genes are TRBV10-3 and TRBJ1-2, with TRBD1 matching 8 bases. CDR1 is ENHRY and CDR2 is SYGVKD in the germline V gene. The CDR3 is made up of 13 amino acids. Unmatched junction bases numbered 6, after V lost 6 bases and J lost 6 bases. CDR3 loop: CAISNNRGDGYTF. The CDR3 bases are TGTGCCATCAGCAATAACAGGGGGGATGGCTACACCTTC.

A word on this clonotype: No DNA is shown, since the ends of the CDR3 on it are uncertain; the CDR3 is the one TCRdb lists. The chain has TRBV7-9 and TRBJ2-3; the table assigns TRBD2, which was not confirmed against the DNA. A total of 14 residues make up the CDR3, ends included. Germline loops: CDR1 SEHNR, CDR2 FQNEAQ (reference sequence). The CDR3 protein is CAGTGRRPRTSGQF.

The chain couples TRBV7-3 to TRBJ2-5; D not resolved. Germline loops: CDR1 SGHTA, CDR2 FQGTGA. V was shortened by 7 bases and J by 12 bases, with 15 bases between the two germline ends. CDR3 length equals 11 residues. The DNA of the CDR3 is TGTGCCAGCACAGAACAAGGGATCGAGTACTTC. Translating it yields CASTEQGIEYF.

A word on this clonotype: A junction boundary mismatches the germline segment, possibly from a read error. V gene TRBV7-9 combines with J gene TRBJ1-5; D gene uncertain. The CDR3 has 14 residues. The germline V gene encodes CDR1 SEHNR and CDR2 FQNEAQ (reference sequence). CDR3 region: CASSLGQARGHPSF. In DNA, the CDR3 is TGTGCCAGCAGCTTAGGCCAGGCACGCGGTCACCCCTCCTTT.

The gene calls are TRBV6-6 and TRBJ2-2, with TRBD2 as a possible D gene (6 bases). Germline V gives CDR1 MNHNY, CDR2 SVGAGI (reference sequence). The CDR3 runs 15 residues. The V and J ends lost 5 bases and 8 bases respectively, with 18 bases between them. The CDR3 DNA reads TGTGCCAGCAGTATCACCCTAGCCCGGGGGGGGGAGCTGTTTTTT. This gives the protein CASSITLARGGELFF.

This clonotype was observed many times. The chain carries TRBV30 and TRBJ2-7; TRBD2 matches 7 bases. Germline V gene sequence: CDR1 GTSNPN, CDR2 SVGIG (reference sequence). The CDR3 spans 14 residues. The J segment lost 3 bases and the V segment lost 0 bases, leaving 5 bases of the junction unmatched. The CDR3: CAWSVPGRDYEQYF. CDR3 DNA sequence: TGTGCCTGGAGTGTACCAGGGAGGGACTACGAGCAGTACTTC.

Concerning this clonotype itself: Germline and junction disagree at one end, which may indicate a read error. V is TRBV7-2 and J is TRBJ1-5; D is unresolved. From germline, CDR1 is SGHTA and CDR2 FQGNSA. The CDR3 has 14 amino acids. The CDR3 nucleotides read TGTGCCAGCAGCTCGGATCGCAATCAGCCCCACCACTATTTT. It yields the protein CASSSDRNQPHHYF.

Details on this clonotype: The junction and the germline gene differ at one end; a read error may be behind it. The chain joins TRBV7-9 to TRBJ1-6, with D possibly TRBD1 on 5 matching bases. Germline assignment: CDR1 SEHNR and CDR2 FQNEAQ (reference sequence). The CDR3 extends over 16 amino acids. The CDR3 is CASSQVGGPTNTTLHF. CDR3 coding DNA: TGCGCCAGCAGCCAAGTGGGGGGACCAACTAATACAACCCTCCACTTT.

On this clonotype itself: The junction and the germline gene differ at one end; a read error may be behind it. CDR3 sequence: CATGREVTDMQYF. Written as DNA, the CDR3 is TGTGCCACTGGACGCGAGGTCACAGATATGCAGTATTTT. This sequence joins TRBV6-1 and TRBJ2-3, with D uncertain. Germline V gene data show CDR1 as MNHNS and CDR2 as SASEGT. The CDR3 contains 13 residues.

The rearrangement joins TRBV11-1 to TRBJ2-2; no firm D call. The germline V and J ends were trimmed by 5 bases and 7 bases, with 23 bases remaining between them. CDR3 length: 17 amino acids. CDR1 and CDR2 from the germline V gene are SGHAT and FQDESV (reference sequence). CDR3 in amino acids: CASSPRHVGSTGGELFF. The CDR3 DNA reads TGTGCCAGCAGCCCGCGCCATGTCGGGTCGACCGGCGGGGAGCTGTTTTTT.

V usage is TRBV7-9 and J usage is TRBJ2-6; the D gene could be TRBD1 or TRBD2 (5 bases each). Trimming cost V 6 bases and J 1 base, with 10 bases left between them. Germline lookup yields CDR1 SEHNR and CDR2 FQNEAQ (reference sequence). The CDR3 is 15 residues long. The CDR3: CASRLGVSGANVLTF. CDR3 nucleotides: TGTGCCAGCAGACTAGGGGTGTCTGGGGCCAACGTCCTGACTTTC.

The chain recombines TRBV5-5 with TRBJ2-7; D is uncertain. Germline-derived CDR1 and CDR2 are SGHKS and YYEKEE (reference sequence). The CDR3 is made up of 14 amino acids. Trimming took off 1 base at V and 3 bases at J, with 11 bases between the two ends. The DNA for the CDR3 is TGTGCCAGCAGCTTGACGGGCAGTTTCTACGAGCAGTACTTC. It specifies CASSLTGSFYEQYF.

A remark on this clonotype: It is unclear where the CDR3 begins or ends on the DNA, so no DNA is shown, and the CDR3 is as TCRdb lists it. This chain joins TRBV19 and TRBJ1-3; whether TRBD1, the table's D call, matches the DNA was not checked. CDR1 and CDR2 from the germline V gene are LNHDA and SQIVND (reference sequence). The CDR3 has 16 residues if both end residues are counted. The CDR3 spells CASTPQGVNYGYTFGF.

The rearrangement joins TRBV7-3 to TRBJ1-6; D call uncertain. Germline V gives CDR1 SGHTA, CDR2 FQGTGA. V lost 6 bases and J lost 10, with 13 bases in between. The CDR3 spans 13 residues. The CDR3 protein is CASRKLVESPLHF. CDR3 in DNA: TGTGCCAGCAGGAAGCTTGTAGAGTCACCCCTCCACTTT. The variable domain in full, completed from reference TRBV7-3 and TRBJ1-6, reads GAGVSQTPSNKVTEKGKYVELRCDPISGHTALYWYRQSLGQGPEFLIYFQGTGAADDSGLPNDRFFAVRPEGSVSTLKIQRTERGDSAVYLCASRKLVESPLHFGNGTRLTVT.

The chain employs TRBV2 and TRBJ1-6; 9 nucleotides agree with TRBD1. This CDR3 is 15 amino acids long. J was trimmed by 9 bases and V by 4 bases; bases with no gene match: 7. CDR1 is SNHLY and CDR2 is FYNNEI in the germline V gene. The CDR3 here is CASSAWDREGSPLHF. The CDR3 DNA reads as TGTGCCAGCAGTGCCTGGGACAGGGAGGGTTCACCCCTCCACTTT.

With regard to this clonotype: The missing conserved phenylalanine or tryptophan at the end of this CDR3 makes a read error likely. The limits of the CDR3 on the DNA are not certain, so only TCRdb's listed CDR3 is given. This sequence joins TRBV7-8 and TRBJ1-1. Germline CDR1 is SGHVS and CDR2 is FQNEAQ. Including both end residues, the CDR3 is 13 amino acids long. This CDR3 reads CASSCVNTEAFFV.

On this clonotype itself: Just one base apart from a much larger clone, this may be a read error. Written as DNA, the CDR3 is TGTGCCAGCAGCTCCGGGGGGGCCGGGGATACGCAGTATTTT. The encoded protein is CASSSGGAGDTQYF. This chain uses TRBV11-2 with TRBJ2-3; 8 bases are a match to TRBD2. V shed 4 bases and J 6 bases; nucleotides not matched to a gene: 6. The CDR3 length is 14 residues. The germline gives CDR1 SGHAT, CDR2 FQNNGV.

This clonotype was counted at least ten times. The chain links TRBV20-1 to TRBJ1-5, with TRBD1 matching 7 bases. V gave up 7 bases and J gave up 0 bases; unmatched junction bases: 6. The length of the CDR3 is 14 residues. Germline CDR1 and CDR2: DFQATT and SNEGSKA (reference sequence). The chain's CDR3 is CSVGTENSNQPQHF. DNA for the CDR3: TGCAGTGTGGGGACAGAGAATAGCAATCAGCCCCAGCATTTT.

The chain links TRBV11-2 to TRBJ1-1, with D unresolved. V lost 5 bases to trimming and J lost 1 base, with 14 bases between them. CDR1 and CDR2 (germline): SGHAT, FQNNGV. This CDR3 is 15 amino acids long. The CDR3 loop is CASSATHAANTEAFF. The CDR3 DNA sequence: TGTGCCAGCAGCGCAACACACGCTGCGAACACTGAAGCTTTCTTT.

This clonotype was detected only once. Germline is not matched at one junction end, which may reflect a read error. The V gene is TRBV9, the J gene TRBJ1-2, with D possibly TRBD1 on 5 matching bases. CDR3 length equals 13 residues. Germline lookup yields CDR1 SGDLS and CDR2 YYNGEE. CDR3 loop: CASSVFGAQEYPF. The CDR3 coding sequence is TGTGCCAGCAGCGTATTTGGGGCACAGGAGTACCCCTTC. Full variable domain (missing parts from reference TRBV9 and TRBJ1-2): DSGVTQTPKHLITATGQRVTLRCSPRSGDLSVYWYQQSLDQGLQFLIQYYNGEERAKGNILERFSAQQFPDLHSELNLSSLELGDSALYFCASSVFGAQEYPFGSGTRLTVV.

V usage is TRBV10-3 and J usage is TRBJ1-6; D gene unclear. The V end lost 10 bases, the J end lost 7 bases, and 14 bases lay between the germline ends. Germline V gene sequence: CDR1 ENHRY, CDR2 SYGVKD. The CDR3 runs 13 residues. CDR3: CASSYNGNSPLHF. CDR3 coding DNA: TGTGCCAGCAGCTACAATGGGAATTCACCCCTCCACTTT.

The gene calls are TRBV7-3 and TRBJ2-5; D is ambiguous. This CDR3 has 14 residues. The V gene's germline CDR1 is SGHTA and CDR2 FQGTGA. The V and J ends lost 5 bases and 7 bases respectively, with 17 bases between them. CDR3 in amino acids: CASSTRTDDGTQYF. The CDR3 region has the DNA TGTGCCAGCAGCACTCGGACGGACGACGGGACCCAGTACTTC.

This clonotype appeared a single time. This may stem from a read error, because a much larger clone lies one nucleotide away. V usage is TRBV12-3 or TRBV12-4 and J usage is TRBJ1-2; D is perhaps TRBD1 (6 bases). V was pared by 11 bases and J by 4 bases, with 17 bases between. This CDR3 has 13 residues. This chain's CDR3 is CAWSVPGAYGYTF. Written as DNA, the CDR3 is TGTGCCTGGAGTGTACCAGGGGCCTATGGCTACACCTTC.

In DNA, the CDR3 is TGCAGTGCTAGTCAGGGAGGTTATGGCAACCAGTACTTC. Amino acids: CSASQGGYGNQYF. The gene calls are TRBV20-1 and TRBJ2-5, with D possibly being TRBD2 (6 bases). The CDR3 is 13 amino acids. V shed 3 bases and J shed 10 bases, with 18 bases lying between them. The germline CDR1 and CDR2 sequences are DFQATT and SNEGSKA (reference sequence).